The 29 T cell receptor beta chains given below trace back to one sample, sequenced in a study of neurological immune-mediated disorders. TCRdb recomputed calls from the 5' RACE reads with MiXCR, one row per CDR3 protein. The sample carries about 31,000 distinct CDR3 sequences, less than 5% recorded once. Sequencing was performed on CD4+ T cells from blood. These receptors all stem from a woman between 35 and 50 years old in good health.

This clonotype was counted ten times or more. The V gene is TRBV20-1, the J gene TRBJ2-1; the D is unclear. Trimming shortened V by 4 bases and J by 10 bases, and 23 bases separated the two germline ends. From germline, CDR1 is DFQATT and CDR2 SNEGSKA (reference sequence). This CDR3 spans 15 amino acids. In DNA form, the CDR3 reads TGCAGTGCTAAGCCCCGGGCGAGGCCAGGCCTAGAGCAGTTCTTC. It specifies CSAKPRARPGLEQFF.

This clonotype was observed at least ten times. This sequence joins TRBV3-1 and TRBJ2-5; D is undetermined. Germline V gene sequence: CDR1 LGHDT, CDR2 YNNKEL (reference sequence). V shed 3 bases and J shed 1 base, with 3 bases lying between them. The CDR3 spans 12 residues. CDR3 DNA: TGTGCCAGCAGCCAGTTCCAAGAGACCCAGTACTTC. Protein sequence: CASSQFQETQYF.

Ten or more counts support this clonotype. This chain links TRBV5-1 with TRBJ2-5; the D is unclear. The CDR3 extends over 11 amino acids. Trimming shortened V by 4 bases and J by 3 bases, and 4 bases separated the two germline ends. Germline V lookup: CDR1 SGHRS, CDR2 YFSETQ. CDR3 DNA: TGCGCCAGCAGCGCCAAAGAGACCCAGTACTTC. Encoded protein: CASSAKETQYF. The entire variable domain, with the rest obtained from reference TRBV5-1 and TRBJ2-5, is as follows: KAGVTQTPRYLIKTRGQQVTLSCSPISGHRSVSWYQQTPGQGLQFLFEYFSETQRNKGNFPGRFSGRQFSNSRSEMNVSTLELGDSALYLCASSAKETQYFGPGTRLLVL.

This clonotype showed up many times. The chain has TRBV7-8 and TRBJ2-3, with D tentatively TRBD2 (6 bases). The CDR3 extends over 14 amino acids. Trimming left V 6 bases short and J 4 bases short, with 14 bases between. Germline loops: CDR1 SGHVS, CDR2 FQNEAQ. The CDR3 DNA is TGTGCCAGCAGAACCCTGCGGGGTGCAGATACGCAGTATTTT. Protein: CASRTLRGADTQYF.

This clonotype was counted at least ten times. The chain links TRBV6-2 or TRBV6-3 to TRBJ2-7, with no clear D. CDR1 and CDR2 from the germline V gene are MNHEY and SVGEGT. This CDR3 is 14 amino acids long. Trimming pared 6 bases from V and 7 bases from J, leaving 19 bases between. CDR3 sequence (DNA): TGTGCCAGCAGAACGCGTTGGGCGTCTCAGGAGCAGTACTTC. The encoded protein is CASRTRWASQEQYF.

This clonotype was observed at least ten times. The chain couples TRBV20-1 to TRBJ2-3; TRBD2 is a possible D gene (5 bases). The CDR3 is 14 residues long. CDR1 and CDR2 (germline): DFQATT, SNEGSKA (reference sequence). Trimming removed 4 bases from V and 4 bases from J, with 15 bases in between. The CDR3 is CSATGFLPPDTQYF. The CDR3 DNA sequence: TGCAGTGCTACGGGATTCCTACCCCCAGATACGCAGTATTTT.

At least ten counts were recorded for this clonotype. The chain employs TRBV12-3 or TRBV12-4 and TRBJ2-7; D remains ambiguous. V was cut by 5 bases and J by 3 bases, with 11 bases left in between. This CDR3 is 13 amino acids long. The CDR3 reads CASSDHGIYEQYF. As DNA, the CDR3 is TGTGCCAGCAGTGACCATGGGATCTACGAGCAGTACTTC.

In this sample, this clonotype turned up a few times. The chain links TRBV5-1 to TRBJ2-3, with 10 bases lining up with TRBD1. Trimming removed 3 bases from V and 0 bases from J; junction bases left unmatched: 7. This CDR3 has 17 amino acids. The germline V gene encodes CDR1 SGHRS and CDR2 YFSETQ. The CDR3 loop is CASSSDRGFQSTDTQYF. As DNA, the CDR3 is TGCGCCAGCAGCTCGGACAGGGGGTTCCAGAGCACAGATACGCAGTATTTT. Complete variable domain (other parts from reference TRBV5-1 and TRBJ2-3): KAGVTQTPRYLIKTRGQQVTLSCSPISGHRSVSWYQQTPGQGLQFLFEYFSETQRNKGNFPGRFSGRQFSNSRSEMNVSTLELGDSALYLCASSSDRGFQSTDTQYFGPGTRLTVL.

This clonotype has a count of ten or more. J is TRBJ1-2 and V is TRBV7-6; 7 nucleotides align to TRBD1. CDR3 length: 16 amino acids. V was pared by 4 bases and J by 7 bases, with 15 bases of the junction left unmatched. Germline assignment: CDR1 SGHVS and CDR2 FNYEAQ. The CDR3 reads CASSSYSSGGPGGYTF. CDR3 coding DNA: TGTGCCAGCAGCTCTTATTCGTCAGGGGGTCCGGGTGGCTACACCTTC.

The table lists this clonotype with many counts. The V call is TRBV14, the J call TRBJ2-3; D is uncertain. This CDR3 region has 14 residues. V lost 5 bases to trimming and J lost 6 bases, with 15 bases between them. Germline V CDR1 and CDR2: SGHDN, FVKESK. The CDR3 DNA reads as TGTGCCAGCAGCTTCTCGAGCACGAGGGATACGCAGTATTTT. Its translation is CASSFSSTRDTQYF.

Many counts were recorded for this clonotype. The chain employs TRBV5-1 and TRBJ1-4, with 9 bases identical to TRBD1. The CDR3 consists of 13 residues. Trimming took 8 bases from V and 5 from J; bases not matched to a gene: 4. Germline V CDR1 and CDR2: SGHRS, YFSETQ. For the CDR3, the DNA is TGCGCCAGTGGACAGGGGCCGAATGAAAAACTGTTTTTT. Amino acids: CASGQGPNEKLFF.

This clonotype was seen a few times. V gene TRBV12-3 or TRBV12-4 combines with J gene TRBJ2-7; no clear D. This CDR3 contains 12 residues. V lost 7 bases and J lost 2, with 9 bases in between. The CDR3 DNA follows: TGTGCCAGCAAGGGCGGACCCTACGAGCAGTACTTC. Its translation: CASKGGPYEQYF.

The chain recombines TRBV19 with TRBJ1-5, with TRBD1 matching 9 bases. Looked up from germline, CDR1 is LNHDA and CDR2 is SQIVND (reference sequence). The CDR3 contains 15 residues. The ends lost 3 bases at V and 4 bases at J; junction bases unmatched: 4. The CDR3 region has the DNA TGTGCCAGTAGTATCGGGACAGGGAGGAATCAGCCCCAGCATTTT. It specifies CASSIGTGRNQPQHF.

There are many counts of this clonotype. This chain connects TRBV5-1 to TRBJ2-3; D gene ambiguous. From germline, CDR1 is SGHRS and CDR2 YFSETQ. The V end was cut by 0 bases, the J end by 5 bases, with 13 bases between. The CDR3 contains 15 residues. In nucleotides, the CDR3 is TGCGCCAGCAGCTTGGATGGCTCTTCCGAAGATACGCAGTATTTT. Translation gives CASSLDGSSEDTQYF.

At least ten counts were recorded for this clonotype. The chain links TRBV20-1 to TRBJ2-3, with unresolved D. V lost 1 base and J lost 11, with 16 bases in between. The length of the CDR3 is 13 residues. Per germline, CDR1 DFQATT and CDR2 SNEGSKA (reference sequence). The DNA for the CDR3 is TGCAGTGCTAGAGGGACGGGTTATGGCGTGCAGTATTTT. It codes for CSARGTGYGVQYF.

There are many counts of this clonotype. The V gene is TRBV12-3 or TRBV12-4, the J gene TRBJ2-2; D possibly corresponds to TRBD1 (6 bases). The CDR3 sequence is 15 residues long. With 4 bases removed from V and 5 bases from J, the gap between germline ends came to 14 bases. The CDR3 DNA is TGTGCCAGCAGTTCCCAGGGGCAGGCGACCGGGGAGCTGTTTTTT. It encodes CASSSQGQATGELFF.

CDR3 in amino acids: CASRSAQNTEAFF. The DNA for the CDR3 is TGTGCCAGCAGAAGTGCCCAGAACACTGAAGCTTTCTTT. This chain links TRBV2 with TRBJ1-1, with D uncertain. Germline V gene lookup returns CDR1 SNHLY and CDR2 FYNNEI. Trimming cost V 6 bases and J 1 base, with 9 bases left between them. This CDR3 is built from 13 residues.

This clonotype was counted many times. The chain couples TRBV10-3 to TRBJ1-2, with D uncertain. Germline V gene data show CDR1 as ENHRY and CDR2 as SYGVKD. The CDR3 is 11 amino acids. Trimming left V 4 bases short and J 4 bases short, with 4 bases between. This chain's CDR3 is CAISGGYGYTF. The CDR3 nucleotides are TGTGCCATCAGTGGGGGCTATGGCTACACCTTC.

This clonotype was seen ten or more times. V usage is TRBV29-1 and J usage is TRBJ2-7, with TRBD1 matching over 8 bases. Germline CDR1 SQVTM, CDR2 ANQGSEA. Unmatched junction bases numbered 10, after V lost 3 bases and J lost 6 bases. This CDR3 has 14 amino acids. The chain's CDR3 is CSVEGDRGLSEQYF. CDR3 in DNA: TGCAGCGTTGAGGGAGACAGGGGCCTCAGCGAGCAGTACTTC.

This clonotype was seen repeatedly, ten times or more. This chain uses TRBV11-2 with TRBJ2-4; D may correspond to TRBD1 or TRBD2 (5 bases each). The V gene lost 0 bases and the J gene lost 9 bases, with 12 bases spanning the gap. The CDR3 loop spans 14 amino acids. Germline lookup yields CDR1 SGHAT and CDR2 FQNNGV. CDR3 nucleotides: TGTGCCAGCAGCTTAGAAACGGGGACCGCCATTCAGTACTTC. This sequence encodes CASSLETGTAIQYF.

The table lists this clonotype with many counts. CDR3 amino acids: CASSWDTPGGETQYF. The CDR3 nucleotides read TGCGCCAGCAGCTGGGACACTCCCGGGGGCGAGACCCAGTACTTC. The chain joins TRBV5-1 to TRBJ2-5, with D perhaps assigned TRBD1 or TRBD2 (6 bases each). Germline V gene data show CDR1 as SGHRS and CDR2 as YFSETQ. The CDR3 is 15 residues long. With 3 bases removed from V and 5 bases from J, the gap between germline ends came to 17 bases. The whole variable domain, remainder taken from reference TRBV5-1 and TRBJ2-5, is KAGVTQTPRYLIKTRGQQVTLSCSPISGHRSVSWYQQTPGQGLQFLFEYFSETQRNKGNFPGRFSGRQFSNSRSEMNVSTLELGDSALYLCASSWDTPGGETQYFGPGTRLLVL.

This clonotype has at least ten counts. This chain joins TRBV3-1 and TRBJ2-2, with 7 bases that match TRBD1. This CDR3 spans 15 amino acids. The V gene's germline CDR1 is LGHDT and CDR2 YNNKEL (reference sequence). J was trimmed by 1 base and V by 6 bases; bases with no gene match: 5. The CDR3, as DNA: TGTGCCAGCAGAGCGAACAGGGGGAACACCGGGGAGCTGTTTTTT. This encodes CASRANRGNTGELFF. The full variable domain, completed using reference TRBV3-1 and TRBJ2-2, is DTAVSQTPKYLVTQMGNDKSIKCEQNLGHDTMYWYKQDSKKFLKIMFSYNNKELIINETVPNRFSPKSPDKAHLNLHINSLELGDSAVYFCASRANRGNTGELFFGEGSRLTVL.

This clonotype came up many times. This chain connects TRBV5-1 to TRBJ2-7, with 7 bases that match TRBD1. The CDR3 runs to 15 residues. Germline V gene sequence: CDR1 SGHRS, CDR2 YFSETQ. The V gene end was trimmed by 1 base and the J gene end by 2 bases; junction bases not matched to a gene: 6. The CDR3 coding sequence is TGCGCCAGCAGCTTGAATCCCCAGGGGGCCTACGAGCAGTACTTC. Protein sequence: CASSLNPQGAYEQYF.

This clonotype was detected ten times or more. This chain uses TRBV2 with TRBJ2-7, with D perhaps TRBD2 (5 bases). CDR3 size: 14 residues. V was shortened by 4 bases and J by 3 bases, with 13 bases between the two germline ends. The germline V gene has CDR1 SNHLY and CDR2 FYNNEI. The CDR3 DNA reads as TGTGCCAGCAGTGGTGGGCGGGCCCTCTACGAGCAGTACTTC. Encoded protein: CASSGGRALYEQYF.

This clonotype was counted at least ten times. The chain links TRBV7-3 to TRBJ2-3, with 8 bases aligning to TRBD2. Germline assignment: CDR1 SGHTA and CDR2 FQGTGA. This CDR3 comprises 16 residues. Unmatched junction bases numbered 5, after V lost 2 bases and J lost 1 base. In DNA form, the CDR3 reads TGTGCCAGCAGCTTATTTGGCGGGGGGCGCACAGATACGCAGTATTTT. This gives the protein CASSLFGGGRTDTQYF.

This clonotype was seen ten or more times. The junction differs from germline at one of its ends, possibly a read error. The chain combines TRBV7-7 with TRBJ2-7; no definite D call. The CDR3 loop spans 13 amino acids. Germline-derived CDR1 and CDR2 are SSHAT and FNYEAQ (reference sequence). The CDR3 nucleotides are TGTGCTAGCAGCTTGACTCCCGGCTACGAGCAGTACTTC. Translating gives CASSLTPGYEQYF. The full variable domain, completed using reference TRBV7-7 and TRBJ2-7, is GAGVSQSPRYKVTKRGQDVTLRCDPISSHATLYWYQQALGQGPEFLTYFNYEAQPDKSGLPSDRFSAERPEGSISTLTIQRTEQRDSAMYRCASSLTPGYEQYFGPGTRLTVT.

This clonotype appeared many times. The V and J genes are TRBV28 and TRBJ1-2; D gene ambiguous. Germline V gene sequence: CDR1 MDHEN, CDR2 SYDVKM. V gave up 2 bases and J gave up 4 bases, with 8 bases separating them. The CDR3 loop spans 13 amino acids. In DNA form, the CDR3 reads TGTGCCAGCAGTTTAGACGGATTCTATGGCTACACCTTC. This codes for CASSLDGFYGYTF.

The table lists this clonotype with many counts. This chain joins TRBV5-1 and TRBJ2-1; perhaps TRBD1 as D (6 bases). V lost 0 bases to trimming and J lost 6 bases, with 7 bases between them. This CDR3 spans 13 amino acids. Germline V CDR1 and CDR2: SGHRS, YFSETQ. The CDR3 is CASSLGTVNEQFF. In DNA, the CDR3 is TGCGCCAGCAGCTTGGGGACAGTCAATGAGCAGTTCTTC.

The table lists this clonotype with many counts. The chain has TRBV20-1 and TRBJ2-1, with D possibly TRBD2 on 5 matching bases. The CDR3 consists of 16 residues. Trimming took off 4 bases at V and 0 bases at J, with 16 bases between the two ends. Germline V gives CDR1 DFQATT, CDR2 SNEGSKA (reference sequence). This chain's CDR3 is CSATGSGLSSYNEQFF. Written as DNA, the CDR3 is TGCAGTGCTACGGGGAGTGGCCTCAGCTCCTACAATGAGCAGTTCTTC.